The source of this T cell receptor (beta chain) is a study of read filtering for tumor transcriptome and immune sequencing. Study-wide background: Mean patient age was roughly 72 years, range roughly 47 to 90; 17 to 20 male, about 15 female. DNase treatment preceded whole-transcriptome library preparation. RNA-seq yielded only about 75 to 1,400 TCR reads, IR-seq about 4 to 11 million.

This clonotype came up many times. The antigen remains unidentified. Broader study findings: About 80% of IR-seq clonotypes had one read, totaling about 3.5% of reads; RNA-seq: 74.6% and 44.6%.

There are 13 residues in the CDR3. Germline V gives CDR1 DFQATT, CDR2 SNEGSKA (reference sequence). V was cut by 6 bases and J by 6 bases, with 15 bases left in between. The library was built from roughly 400 ng RNA with molecular barcoded adaptors for alpha/delta and beta/gamma chains. TCRdb reprocessed the reads via MiXCR and lists one record per CDR3 protein. The sample consists of tens of thousands of distinct CDR3 sequences, about 14% of them appearing once. This sequence joins TRBV20-1 and TRBJ2-1; D is tentatively TRBD1 or TRBD2 (5 bases each). This clonotype was obtained from a donor at least 40 years old with multiple myeloma. The material sequenced was a population of CD138-negative cells sorted from bone marrow. For the CDR3, the DNA is TGCAGTGCACCGGGACCCCAGAGCAATGAGCAGTTCTTC. Its protein product is CSAPGPQSNEQFF.